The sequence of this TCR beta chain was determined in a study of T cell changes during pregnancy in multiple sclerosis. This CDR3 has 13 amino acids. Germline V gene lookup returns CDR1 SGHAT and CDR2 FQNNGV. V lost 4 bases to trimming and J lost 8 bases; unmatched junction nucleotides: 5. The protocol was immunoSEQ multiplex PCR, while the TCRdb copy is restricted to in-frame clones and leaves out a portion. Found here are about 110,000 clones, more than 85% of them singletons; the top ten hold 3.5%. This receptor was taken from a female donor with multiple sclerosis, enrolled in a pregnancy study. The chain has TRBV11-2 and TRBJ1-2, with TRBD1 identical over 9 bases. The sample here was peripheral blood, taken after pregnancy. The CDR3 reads CASSWGQGGGYTF. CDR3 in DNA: TGTGCCAGCAGCTGGGGACAGGGAGGCGGCTACACCTTC. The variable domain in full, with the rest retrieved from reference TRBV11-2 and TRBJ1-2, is EAGVAQSPRYKIIEKRQSVAFWCNPISGHATLYWYQQILGQGPKLLIQFQNNGVVDDSQLPKDRFSAERLKGVDSTLKIQPAKLEDSAVYLCASSWGQGGGYTFGSGTRLTVV.